A single TCR beta chain is shown here with its context. This record belongs to a study of blood T cell repertoires in COVID-19. V was cut by 1 base and J by 4 bases, with 13 bases left in between. This CDR3 spans 15 amino acids. The germline CDR1 and CDR2 sequences are MNHNS and SASEGT. Data came from immunoSEQ multiplex PCR; TCRdb stores just in-frame clones and leaves some out. This table has 150,000 to 200,000 clones, over 80% appearing once. The clonotype was recovered from a man aged 25 to 45 with COVID-19, enrolled during active disease. Material: peripheral blood. This chain links TRBV6-1 with TRBJ1-2; no clear D. CDR3 residues: CASSEGGASLYGYTF. The CDR3, as DNA: TGTGCCAGCAGTGAAGGGGGAGCGAGCCTCTATGGCTACACCTTC.